These 22 T cell receptor beta chains were sequenced from one sample in a study of OX40 agonist ivuxolimab in advanced cancers. Here immunoSEQ multiplex PCR was the method, and the copy in TCRdb shows in-frame clones only, minus some. The sample carries about 60,000 clones, about 88% recorded once. The input for sequencing was CD4+ or CD8+ T cells sorted from blood, taken in a trial of the OX40 agonist ivuxolimab. These receptors were taken from an adult with an advanced solid tumor such as melanoma, head and neck, liver or kidney cancer.

This chain uses TRBV11-3 with TRBJ2-1, with 15 bases that match TRBD2. V was clipped by 3 bases and J by 8 bases; unmatched bases: 8. Germline V gene lookup returns CDR1 SGHNT and CDR2 YENEEA. The CDR3 has 17 residues. The CDR3 DNA follows: TGTGCCAGCAGCTTTGGGACTAGCGGGGGGCCAATAGATGAGCAGTTCTTC. Its protein product is CASSFGTSGGPIDEQFF. Drawing the rest from reference TRBV11-3 and TRBJ2-1, the complete variable domain is EAGVVQSPRYKIIEKKQPVAFWCNPISGHNTLYWYLQNLGQGPELLIRYENEEAVDDSQLPKDRFSAERLKGVDSTLKIQPAELGDSAVYLCASSFGTSGGPIDEQFFGPGTRLTVL.

This clone was picked up one time. The CDR3, as DNA: TGTGCCAGCAGTTCACAGGGTGATGAGCAGTTCTTC. Translation gives CASSSQGDEQFF. The chain links TRBV6-6 to TRBJ2-1, with D possibly matching TRBD1 (6 bases). The CDR3 sequence is 12 residues long. Trimming shortened V by 4 bases and J by 8 bases, and 9 bases separated the two germline ends. Germline V lookup: CDR1 MNHNY, CDR2 SVGAGI (reference sequence).

This chain links TRBV6-5 with TRBJ2-7; D call uncertain. Trimming removed 9 bases at V and 3 bases at J, with 6 bases between. CDR3 length: 10 residues. CDR1 is MNHEY, CDR2 SVGAGI, per germline. The CDR3 is CASGYYEQYF. The DNA for the CDR3 is TGTGCCAGTGGATACTACGAGCAGTACTTC.

The chain has TRBV6-1 and TRBJ1-1, with D perhaps TRBD1 (5 bases). This CDR3 is 11 amino acids long. Per the germline V gene, CDR1 is MNHNS and CDR2 is SASEGT. Between the trimmed V and J ends, which lost 10 bases and 6 bases, there was a span of 12 bases. The CDR3 sequence is CATGQGPEAFF. Here the CDR3 DNA reads TGTGCCACAGGCCAGGGCCCTGAAGCTTTCTTT.

The chain is built from TRBV15 and TRBJ2-3, with a possible D match to TRBD2 (5 bases). Germline CDR1 is LNHNV and CDR2 is YYDKDF (reference sequence). Trimming cost V 0 bases and J 6 bases, with 16 bases left between them. The CDR3 runs 16 residues. CDR3 nucleotides: TGTGCCACCAGCAGAGATGACACGCCGGGGTGGGATACGCAGTATTTT. This translates into CATSRDDTPGWDTQYF.

This clone was counted only a few times. This chain's CDR3 is CASSEIHYNEQFF. CDR3 sequence (DNA): TGTGCCAGCAGTGAAATCCATTACAATGAGCAGTTCTTC. This chain uses TRBV6-1 with TRBJ2-1; D remains ambiguous. Trimming removed 2 bases from V and 4 bases from J, with 6 bases in between. Germline V gives CDR1 MNHNS, CDR2 SASEGT. CDR3 size: 13 residues.

This chain links TRBV5-4 with TRBJ2-3, with 9 bases matching TRBD2. Germline CDR1 reads SGHNT; CDR2 reads YYREEE (reference sequence). Trimming took 0 bases from V and 7 from J; bases not matched to a gene: 6. CDR3 length: 15 amino acids. The CDR3 here is CASSLVKSGGNTQYF. CDR3 nucleotides: TGTGCCAGCAGCTTGGTCAAAAGCGGGGGGAATACGCAGTATTTT.

The CDR3 DNA is TGCGCCAGCAGCTCGGACAGCCATAACACCATATATTTT. It translates to CASSSDSHNTIYF. The genes are TRBV5-1 and TRBJ1-3, with D maybe TRBD1 (6 bases). The CDR3 length is 13 residues. CDR1 and CDR2 (germline): SGHRS, YFSETQ. The germline V and J ends were trimmed by 3 bases and 7 bases, with 11 bases remaining between them.

The CDR3 is CASSVGREAVSTDTQYF. The CDR3 DNA follows: TGTGCCAGCAGCGTAGGCAGGGAGGCGGTTAGCACAGATACGCAGTATTTT. The chain recombines TRBV9 with TRBJ2-3, with a possible D match to TRBD2 (6 bases). V shed 0 bases and J shed 0 bases, with 14 bases lying between them. Germline CDR1 SGDLS, CDR2 YYNGEE. The CDR3 is 17 residues long.

This clone was counted between two and nine times. This rearrangement joins TRBV7-6 to TRBJ2-7, with D unclear. Trimming stripped 1 base from V and 4 bases from J, with 8 bases between. The CDR3 extends over 13 amino acids. Germline lookup yields CDR1 SGHVS and CDR2 FNYEAQ. CDR3: CASSLGAVYEQYF. The CDR3 DNA is TGTGCCAGCAGCTTAGGAGCCGTATACGAGCAGTACTTC.

This clone was observed once. This chain uses TRBV28 with TRBJ2-4, with D unresolved. The CDR3 runs 16 residues. V lost 1 base and J 0 bases, leaving 10 bases between the germline ends. From germline, CDR1 is MDHEN and CDR2 SYDVKM. The chain's CDR3 is CASSLSGSIAKNIQYF. The CDR3 DNA sequence: TGTGCCAGCAGTTTATCGGGCAGTATAGCCAAAAACATTCAGTACTTC.

The rearrangement links TRBV14 to TRBJ2-3; D is unresolved. CDR3 length: 17 amino acids. Germline CDR1 is SGHDN and CDR2 is FVKESK. V lost 1 base and J 0 bases, leaving 14 bases between the germline ends. CDR3 nucleotide sequence: TGTGCCAGCAGCCAAGCCCCCCCCGGTTATAGCACAGATACGCAGTATTTT. Translated, it gives CASSQAPPGYSTDTQYF.

This rearrangement joins TRBV16 to TRBJ1-1, with a tentative D call TRBD1 (6 bases). V was shortened by 0 bases and J by 11 bases, with 13 bases between the two germline ends. Germline V gene data show CDR1 as KGHSY and CDR2 as FQNENV. The CDR3 loop spans 13 amino acids. In nucleotides, the CDR3 is TGTGCCAGCAGCCAATCGAGGGAGCAGGGGGCTTTCTTT. This encodes CASSQSREQGAFF.

This clone was seen a few times. The rearrangement joins TRBV5-6 to TRBJ1-1; D possibly corresponds to TRBD1 (6 bases). This CDR3 comprises 13 residues. Germline-derived CDR1 and CDR2 are SGHDT and YYEEEE. Trimming stripped 4 bases from V and 6 bases from J, with 13 bases between. The CDR3 DNA is TGTGCCAGCAGCCGCGGGACAAATCCTGAAGCTTTCTTT. As protein: CASSRGTNPEAFF.

The V call is TRBV6-4, the J call TRBJ2-1; D remains ambiguous. V dropped 3 bases and J dropped 4 bases, with 10 bases sitting between them. Germline V lookup: CDR1 MRHNA, CDR2 SNTAGT. The CDR3 has 14 amino acids. The CDR3 region is CASSERGTYNEQFF. The CDR3 nucleotides are TGTGCCAGCAGTGAACGTGGAACTTACAATGAGCAGTTCTTC.

The chain combines TRBV7-2 with TRBJ1-1, with D tentatively TRBD1 (5 bases). The CDR3 consists of 14 residues. Trimming stripped 2 bases from V and 1 base from J, with 8 bases between. The V gene's germline CDR1 is SGHTA and CDR2 FQGNSA. The CDR3 sequence is CASSLSGTNTEAFF. DNA of the CDR3: TGTGCCAGCAGCTTATCAGGGACGAACACTGAAGCTTTCTTT.

The chain has TRBV4-1 and TRBJ2-7; no clear D. The CDR3 contains 14 residues. The germline V gene encodes CDR1 MGHRA and CDR2 YSYEKL. Trimming shortened V by 1 base and J by 5 bases, and 12 bases separated the two germline ends. CDR3 protein: CASSQGAEADEQYF. CDR3 sequence (DNA): TGCGCCAGCAGCCAAGGTGCCGAGGCCGACGAGCAGTACTTC.

The chain is built from TRBV30 and TRBJ1-2; D not certain. The CDR3 is 14 residues long. Trimming took 0 bases from V and 0 from J, leaving 8 bases between them. CDR1 is GTSNPN, CDR2 SVGIG, per germline (reference sequence). CDR3 nucleotide sequence: TGTGCCTGGAGTGTAGGTCAGGCTAACTATGGCTACACCTTC. Translated: CAWSVGQANYGYTF.

The chain couples TRBV27 to TRBJ1-2; 7 bases align to TRBD1. Losses at the gene ends were 4 bases for V and 2 bases for J; bases not matched to a gene: 7. The CDR3 contains 15 residues. CDR1 MNHEY and CDR2 SMNVEV come from the germline V gene (reference sequence). DNA for the CDR3: TGTGCCAGCAGTTCAGAGAGACAGGGAAACTATGGCTACACCTTC. This codes for CASSSERQGNYGYTF.

The rearrangement joins TRBV5-1 to TRBJ1-2, with unresolved D. The CDR3 runs to 14 residues. Germline V CDR1 and CDR2: SGHRS, YFSETQ. Trimming left V 3 bases short and J 2 bases short, with 11 bases between. DNA for the CDR3: TGCGCCAGCAGCTCGCGGGCGGAGAACTATGGCTACACCTTC. Its translation: CASSSRAENYGYTF.

This chain joins TRBV7-9 and TRBJ2-7; 8 nucleotides agree with TRBD1. The V gene's germline CDR1 is SEHNR and CDR2 FQNEAQ (reference sequence). J was trimmed by 5 bases and V by 2 bases; bases with no gene match: 5. CDR3 length: 14 amino acids. DNA for the CDR3: TGTGCCAGCAGCTTAACCAGGGGGCCCCACGAGCAGTACTTC. Translating gives CASSLTRGPHEQYF. Looking up the rest from reference TRBV7-9 and TRBJ2-7 gives the full variable domain: DTGVSQNPRHKITKRGQNVTFRCDPISEHNRLYWYRQTLGQGPEFLTYFQNEAQLEKSRLLSDRFSAERPKGSFSTLEIQRTEQGDSAMYLCASSLTRGPHEQYFGPGTRLTVT.

The CDR3 loop reads CASSNAGAANEKLFF. The CDR3 DNA reads TGTGCCAGCTCTAATGCAGGTGCAGCTAATGAAAAACTGTTTTTT. This chain joins TRBV27 and TRBJ1-4; unclear D gene. This CDR3 spans 15 amino acids. Germline assignment: CDR1 MNHEY and CDR2 SMNVEV (reference sequence). V lost 8 bases, J lost 3 bases, and 16 bases lay in between.